Each of the 2 T cell receptor beta chains below was sequenced from the same sample in a study of CD4+ T cells in melanoma. TCRdb's table, derived via immunoSEQ multiplex PCR, lists solely in-frame clones and lacks some. Here the sample spans about 55,000 clones, approximately 70% being singletons. The sequencing sample was made of tumor tissue. These receptors originate from a human donor with melanoma.

J is TRBJ2-7 and V is TRBV9; D might be TRBD1 or TRBD2, each matching 5 bases. This CDR3 contains 13 residues. The germline V and J ends were trimmed by 7 bases and 3 bases, with 14 bases remaining between them. The germline V gene has CDR1 SGDLS and CDR2 YYNGEE. The CDR3 DNA reads as TGTGCCAGCGGCAGCGGACATGACTACGAGCAGTACTTC. Translation gives CASGSGHDYEQYF.

The V and J genes are TRBV27 and TRBJ2-2; 12 nucleotides match TRBD2. V was clipped by 2 bases and J by 3 bases; unmatched bases: 7. Looked up from germline, CDR1 is MNHEY and CDR2 is SMNVEV (reference sequence). This CDR3 contains 18 residues. In nucleotides, the CDR3 is TGTGCCAGCAGTTTACTCCTAGCGGGGGGGCCTTACACCGGGGAGCTGTTTTTT. This gives the protein CASSLLLAGGPYTGELFF.